The T cell receptor beta chain under discussion was sequenced for a study of CD8 T cells in ankylosing spondylitis. Findings and caveats of the study: Clones linked with disease were CD8+ and fairly uncommon in the peripheral blood.

This clonotype was picked up a small number of times. The antigen is not known. In TCRdb, the 5' RACE reads were re-called with MiXCR into one record per CDR3 protein. In the table there are about 140,000 distinct CDR3 sequences, 25% to 35% of which are singletons. Between the trimmed V and J ends, which lost 4 bases and 0 bases, there was a span of 4 bases. Germline V gives CDR1 SNHLY, CDR2 FYNNEI. The CDR3 has 14 residues. The TCR sequence derives from a male donor with ankylosing spondylitis. The rearrangement uses TRBV2 and TRBJ2-6; D gene unclear. Sequencing input: synovial fluid, either unsorted or a sorted T cell fraction (not recorded which). The CDR3 sequence is CASSVSSGANVLTF. The CDR3 bases are TGTGCCAGCAGTGTTAGCTCTGGGGCCAACGTCCTGACTTTC.